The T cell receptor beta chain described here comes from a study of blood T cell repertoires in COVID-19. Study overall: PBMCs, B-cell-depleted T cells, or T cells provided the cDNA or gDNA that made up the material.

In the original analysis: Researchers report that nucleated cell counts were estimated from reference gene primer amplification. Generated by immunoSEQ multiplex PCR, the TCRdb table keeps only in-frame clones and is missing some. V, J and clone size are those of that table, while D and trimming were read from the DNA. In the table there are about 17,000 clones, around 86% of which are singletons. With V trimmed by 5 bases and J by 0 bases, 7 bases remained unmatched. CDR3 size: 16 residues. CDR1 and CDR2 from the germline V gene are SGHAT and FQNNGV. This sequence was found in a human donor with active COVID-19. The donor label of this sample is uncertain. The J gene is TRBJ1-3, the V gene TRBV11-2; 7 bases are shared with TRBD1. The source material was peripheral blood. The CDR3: CASSHRQGLSGNTIYF. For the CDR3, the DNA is TGTGCCAGCAGCCACCGACAGGGACTCTCTGGAAACACCATATATTTT. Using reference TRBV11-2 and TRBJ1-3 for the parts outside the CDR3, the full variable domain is EAGVAQSPRYKIIEKRQSVAFWCNPISGHATLYWYQQILGQGPKLLIQFQNNGVVDDSQLPKDRFSAERLKGVDSTLKIQPAKLEDSAVYLCASSHRQGLSGNTIYFGEGSWLTVV.